Following are 18 T cell receptor beta chains from one sample sequenced in a study of monozygotic twins with inflammatory bowel disease. For each CDR3 protein, TCRdb gives one entry from its re-call of the 5' RACE reads, without DNA. The listing contains about 300,000 distinct CDR3 sequences. Sequencing used blood. These receptors were collected from a human donor with ulcerative colitis or Crohn's disease, or a healthy co-twin of an affected twin (not recorded which).

The gene calls are TRBV20-1 and TRBJ2-7; TCRdb picks TRBD1, but there is no DNA to check that call. Germline CDR1 and CDR2: DFQATT and SNEGSKA (reference sequence). The CDR3 is 11 amino acids. CDR3 region: CSARDDPGEYF.

This chain uses TRBV6-2 or TRBV6-3 with TRBJ1-1; TCRdb outputs TRBD1, but without DNA this stays unchecked. Germline CDR1 reads MNHEY; CDR2 reads SVGEGT. There are 16 residues in the CDR3. The CDR3 sequence: CASSYSGARGDTEAFF.

The J gene is TRBJ2-4, the V gene TRBV12-3 or TRBV12-4; no DNA is available, so the TRBD1 call from TCRdb remains unchecked. The CDR3 covers 16 residues. The CDR3 loop is CASSPGQGSAKNIQYF.

CDR3 protein: CSVEGRAIGELFF. The chain combines TRBV29-1 with TRBJ2-2. CDR3 length: 13 amino acids. Germline V gene data show CDR1 as SQVTM and CDR2 as ANQGSEA.

This sequence joins TRBV7-9 and TRBJ1-4; as DNA is missing, the TRBD1 call by TCRdb cannot be tested. CDR1 is SEHNR and CDR2 is FQNEAQ in the germline V gene (reference sequence). This CDR3 is built from 17 residues. The CDR3 here is CASSLGDGDATNEKLFF.

The CDR3 reads CASSLGDRGLATLHF. V is TRBV5-1 and J is TRBJ1-6; the D call of TRBD1 rests on TCRdb alone, since no DNA is present to check it. The CDR3 loop spans 15 amino acids. Per the germline V gene, CDR1 is SGHRS and CDR2 is YFSETQ.

The chain links TRBV11-2 to TRBJ2-1; TCRdb names TRBD2, which stays unverified in the absence of DNA. The CDR3 contains 16 residues. Germline V gene lookup returns CDR1 SGHAT and CDR2 FQNNGV. Here the CDR3 reads CASGPSGTGWYNEQFF.

The chain uses TRBV10-3 and TRBJ2-1; lacking DNA, the TRBD2 call made by TCRdb goes unchecked. The CDR3 loop spans 14 amino acids. In germline, CDR1 is ENHRY, CDR2 SYGVKD. This CDR3 reads CAIRAGVTYNEQFF.

The rearrangement links TRBV7-2 to TRBJ2-1; TCRdb's D call, TRBD2, is unchecked because there is no DNA. Germline V gene sequence: CDR1 SGHTA, CDR2 FQGNSA. The CDR3 is 15 residues long. The CDR3 loop is CASSRGGSSYNEQFF. Drawing the rest from reference TRBV7-2 and TRBJ2-1, the complete variable domain is GAGVSQSPSNKVTEKGKDVELRCDPISGHTALYWYRQSLGQGLEFLIYFQGNSAPDKSGLPSDRFSAERTGGSVSTLTIQRTQQEDSAVYLCASSRGGSSYNEQFFGPGTRLTVL.

The rearrangement uses TRBV7-9 and TRBJ2-1; lacking DNA, the TRBD1 call made by TCRdb goes unchecked. The CDR3 sequence is 16 residues long. Germline CDR1 and CDR2: SEHNR and FQNEAQ (reference sequence). The CDR3 region is CASSPTGGRIYNEQFF.

The J gene is TRBJ1-1, the V gene TRBV27. CDR1 and CDR2 (germline): MNHEY, SMNVEV (reference sequence). The CDR3 contains 13 residues. CDR3 protein: CASSLLVNTEAFF.

The V and J genes are TRBV20-1 and TRBJ1-4; TCRdb returns TRBD1, unconfirmable since there is no DNA. Looked up from germline, CDR1 is DFQATT and CDR2 is SNEGSKA (reference sequence). The CDR3 runs to 15 residues. CDR3 protein: CSAKRGQGINEKLFF.

CDR3 region: CSALKVETQYF. The genes are TRBV20-1 and TRBJ2-5. This CDR3 is 11 amino acids long. Germline assignment: CDR1 DFQATT and CDR2 SNEGSKA (reference sequence).

V gene TRBV7-9 combines with J gene TRBJ2-2. CDR1 is SEHNR, CDR2 FQNEAQ, per germline (reference sequence). The CDR3 is 14 residues long. The CDR3 sequence is CASSTSGNTGELFF.

The genes are TRBV29-1 and TRBJ1-2. Germline V gene data show CDR1 as SQVTM and CDR2 as ANQGSEA. This CDR3 has 13 amino acids. CDR3 sequence reads: CSVEGGLEYGYTF.

The chain couples TRBV6-6 to TRBJ2-7. CDR3 length: 13 residues. Per germline, CDR1 MNHNY and CDR2 SVGAGI (reference sequence). CDR3 sequence: CASSDSDSYEQYF.

The gene calls are TRBV12-3 or TRBV12-4 and TRBJ1-1. There are 14 residues in the CDR3. The CDR3 loop is CASSFRGINTEAFF.

The rearrangement links TRBV7-2 to TRBJ2-2; TCRdb's assignment of TRBD2 cannot be checked, as there is no DNA. The length of the CDR3 is 13 residues. Per germline, CDR1 SGHTA and CDR2 FQGNSA. CDR3 amino acids: CASSPWTVGELFF.